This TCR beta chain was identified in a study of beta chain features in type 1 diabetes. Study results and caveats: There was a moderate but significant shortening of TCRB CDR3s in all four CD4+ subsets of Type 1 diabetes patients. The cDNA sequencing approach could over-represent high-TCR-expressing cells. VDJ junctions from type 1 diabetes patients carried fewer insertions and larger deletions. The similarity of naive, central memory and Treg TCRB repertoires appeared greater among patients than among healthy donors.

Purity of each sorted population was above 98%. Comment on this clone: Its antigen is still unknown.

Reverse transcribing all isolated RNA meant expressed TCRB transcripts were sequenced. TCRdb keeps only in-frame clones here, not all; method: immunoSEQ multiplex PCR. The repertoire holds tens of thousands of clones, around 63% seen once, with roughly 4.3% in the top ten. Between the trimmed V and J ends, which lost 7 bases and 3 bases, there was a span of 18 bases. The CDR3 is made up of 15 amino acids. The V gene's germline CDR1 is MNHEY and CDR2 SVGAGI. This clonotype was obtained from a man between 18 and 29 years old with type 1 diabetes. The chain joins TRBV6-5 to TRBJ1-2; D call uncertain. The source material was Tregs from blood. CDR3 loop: CASITSAVSDYGYTF. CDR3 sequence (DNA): TGTGCCAGCATTACTTCGGCAGTGAGCGACTATGGCTACACCTTC.